Listed here are 21 T cell receptor beta chains from one sample, sequenced in a study of blood T cell repertoires in COVID-19. The method was immunoSEQ multiplex PCR; TCRdb's version includes in-frame clones alone and lacks a portion of them. Of 50,000 to 65,000 clones listed, roughly 87% are singletons. Sample: peripheral blood. Source of these receptors: a woman in her sixties or seventies with acute or convalescent COVID-19.

This chain connects TRBV27 to TRBJ1-6; 9 nucleotides line up with TRBD1. The CDR3 contains 15 residues. CDR1 is MNHEY and CDR2 is SMNVEV in the germline V gene (reference sequence). The trim removed 7 bases at V and 10 bases at J, leaving 11 bases unmatched. CDR3 sequence reads: CASKKGDRAGSPLHF. CDR3 nucleotides: TGTGCCAGCAAAAAGGGGGACAGGGCAGGCTCACCCCTCCACTTT.

The chain uses TRBV7-2 and TRBJ1-5; D not resolved. V was pared by 3 bases and J by 9 bases, with 12 bases between. Germline CDR1 SGHTA, CDR2 FQGNSA. This CDR3 region has 13 residues. CDR3 sequence reads: CASSFDTSRPQHF. CDR3 bases: TGTGCCAGCAGCTTCGACACCTCGAGGCCCCAGCATTTT.

This chain joins TRBV3-1 (or the pseudogene TRBV3-2) and TRBJ1-5; no definite D call. Germline CDR1 LGHDT, CDR2 YNNKEL (reference sequence). The CDR3 covers 14 residues. V was clipped by 7 bases and J by 2 bases, with 12 bases between them. The CDR3 sequence is CASTRGLGNQPQHF. The CDR3 DNA reads as TGTGCCAGCACCCGAGGCCTCGGCAATCAGCCCCAGCATTTT.

This rearrangement joins TRBV6-2 or TRBV6-3 to TRBJ2-3, with a tentative D call TRBD2 (5 bases). The CDR3 loop spans 14 amino acids. Germline CDR1 is MNHEY and CDR2 is SVGEGT. Deletions cut 5 bases from V and 6 bases from J, with 15 bases between. The CDR3 DNA sequence: TGTGCCAGCAGTCCACGGGAAGCCTCGGATACGCAGTATTTT. It specifies CASSPREASDTQYF.

This clone came up a few times. The V and J genes are TRBV2 and TRBJ1-2; tentatively, D is TRBD1 (5 bases). Trimming stripped 2 bases from V and 5 bases from J, with 12 bases between. This CDR3 has 14 amino acids. Germline assignment: CDR1 SNHLY and CDR2 FYNNEI. For the CDR3, the DNA is TGTGCCAGCAGTGAAACTCAGGGTGGTTATGGCTACACCTTC. It specifies CASSETQGGYGYTF.

The chain combines TRBV30 with TRBJ1-3; D not resolved. With 6 bases removed from V and 0 bases from J, the gap between germline ends came to 9 bases. The CDR3 is 13 amino acids. Germline CDR1 is GTSNPN and CDR2 is SVGIG (reference sequence). CDR3: CACQQFSGNTIYF. The DNA for the CDR3 is TGTGCCTGCCAACAGTTCTCTGGAAACACCATATATTTT. Based on the CDR3 plus reference TRBV30 and TRBJ1-3, the full variable domain is SQTIHQWPATLVQPVGSPLSLECTVEGTSNPNLYWYRQAAGRGLQLLFYSVGIGQISSEVPQNLSASRPQDRQFILSSKKLLLSDSGFYLCACQQFSGNTIYFGEGSWLTVV.

The chain combines TRBV6-2 or TRBV6-3 with TRBJ2-6, with D perhaps TRBD2 (7 bases). In germline, CDR1 is MNHEY, CDR2 SVGEGT. The CDR3 length is 15 residues. Deletions cut 2 bases from V and 4 bases from J, with 9 bases between. CDR3 in DNA: TGTGCCAGCAGTTACGCGGGGGCCGGGGCCAACGTCCTGACTTTC. It specifies CASSYAGAGANVLTF.

This clone was counted between two and nine times. V is TRBV5-1 and J is TRBJ1-4, with D unclear. Trimming took off 0 bases at V and 3 bases at J, with 9 bases between the two ends. Germline V CDR1 and CDR2: SGHRS, YFSETQ. The CDR3 runs to 15 residues. CDR3 nucleotides: TGCGCCAGCAGCTTGGGACACGACCCTAATGAAAAACTGTTTTTT. Protein sequence: CASSLGHDPNEKLFF.

Of note for this clone: One junction end does not reproduce the germline sequence, and a read error may be involved. The chain joins TRBV30 to TRBJ1-3; 8 nucleotides agree with TRBD1. In germline, CDR1 is GTSNPN, CDR2 SVGIG (reference sequence). The CDR3 runs to 13 residues. Written as DNA, the CDR3 is TGTGCCAGGAGGACAGGGCATGGAAACACCATATATTTT. It is translated as CARRTGHGNTIYF.

The chain links TRBV20-1 to TRBJ2-1; D is uncertain. The CDR3 runs to 11 residues. Trimming shortened V by 4 bases and J by 12 bases, and 13 bases separated the two germline ends. Germline V gene lookup returns CDR1 DFQATT and CDR2 SNEGSKA (reference sequence). The CDR3 spells CSAKPYERQFF. CDR3 coding DNA: TGCAGTGCTAAGCCCTACGAGAGGCAGTTCTTC.

This clone showed up just once. The rearrangement joins TRBV21-1 to TRBJ2-3; TRBD2, the table's D call, was not compared with the DNA. TRBV21-1 is assigned pseudogene status. This CDR3 region has 14 residues. CDR3: CASAPGGYVDTQYF. Here the CDR3 DNA reads TGTGCCAGCGCCCCCGGGGGGTACGTAGATACGCAGTATTTT.

V gene TRBV28 combines with J gene TRBJ2-5; 7 nucleotides agree with TRBD2. The germline CDR1 and CDR2 sequences are MDHEN and SYDVKM. V shed 5 bases, J shed 1 base, and the junction held 1 base outside the gene matches. This CDR3 region has 13 residues. The CDR3 DNA reads TGTGCCAGCAGTACTAGCGTCCAAGAGACCCAGTACTTC. Residues: CASSTSVQETQYF.

The count of this clone is one. The chain links TRBV27 to TRBJ1-2, with D maybe TRBD1 (6 bases). Germline CDR1 and CDR2: MNHEY and SMNVEV (reference sequence). The CDR3 has 14 residues. Trimming shortened V by 4 bases and J by 8 bases, and 17 bases separated the two germline ends. CDR3 residues: CASSSPWGQDGYTF. The CDR3 DNA reads as TGTGCCAGCAGTTCCCCTTGGGGGCAGGACGGCTACACCTTC.

The V call is TRBV24-1, the J call TRBJ2-2; 9 nucleotides align to TRBD1. J gave up 1 base and V 9 bases, and 2 bases lay outside the gene matches. The CDR3 has 14 residues. The germline gives CDR1 KGHDR, CDR2 SFDVKD. This CDR3 is CATEGQGNTGELFF. As DNA, the CDR3 is TGTGCCACCGAGGGACAGGGGAACACCGGGGAGCTGTTTTTT.

This clone was picked up a small number of times. This sequence joins TRBV19 and TRBJ2-1; 8 bases match TRBD1. The CDR3 is made up of 16 amino acids. V lost 7 bases, J lost 0 bases, and 8 bases stayed unmatched. Per the germline V gene, CDR1 is LNHDA and CDR2 is SQIVND (reference sequence). This CDR3 is CASTMDRASSYNEQFF. The CDR3 DNA sequence: TGTGCCAGTACTATGGACAGGGCAAGCTCCTACAATGAGCAGTTCTTC. Looking up the rest from reference TRBV19 and TRBJ2-1 gives the full variable domain: DGGITQSPKYLFRKEGQNVTLSCEQNLNHDAMYWYRQDPGQGLRLIYYSQIVNDFQKGDIAEGYSVSREKKESFPLTVTSAQKNPTAFYLCASTMDRASSYNEQFFGPGTRLTVL.

V gene TRBV5-5 combines with J gene TRBJ2-7, with D perhaps matching TRBD2 (6 bases). This CDR3 region has 15 residues. CDR1 SGHKS and CDR2 YYEKEE come from the germline V gene (reference sequence). Deletions cut 0 bases from V and 0 bases from J, with 10 bases between. The chain's CDR3 is CASSLEKGGSYEQYF. In nucleotides, the CDR3 is TGTGCCAGCAGCTTGGAGAAGGGAGGCTCCTACGAGCAGTACTTC.

This clone was picked up a small number of times. V and J are TRBV19 and TRBJ1-2; TRBD1 is a possible D gene (6 bases). V dropped 3 bases and J dropped 0 bases, with 14 bases sitting between them. The germline V gene encodes CDR1 LNHDA and CDR2 SQIVND (reference sequence). The CDR3 covers 16 residues. CDR3 DNA: TGTGCCAGTAGTATTTTTCGGGACACAGCTAACTATGGCTACACCTTC. Amino acids: CASSIFRDTANYGYTF.

The chain joins TRBV7-2 to TRBJ2-2; 8 bases map to TRBD2. The V segment lost 7 bases and the J segment 7 bases; nucleotides outside the gene matches: 8. Looked up from germline, CDR1 is SGHTA and CDR2 is FQGNSA. CDR3 length: 14 residues. CDR3 bases: TGTGCCAGCACCTCGGGGGGGCCCCACGGGGAGCTGTTTTTT. The encoded protein is CASTSGGPHGELFF.

The V and J genes are TRBV5-4 and TRBJ2-7; 8 positions match TRBD1. The CDR3 has 14 residues. CDR1 and CDR2 (germline): SGHNT, YYREEE (reference sequence). With 1 base clipped from V and 2 bases from J, the junction kept 2 bases outside the gene matches. The CDR3 here is CASSLRTGTYEQYF. For the CDR3, the DNA is TGTGCCAGCAGCTTGCGGACAGGGACCTACGAGCAGTACTTC.

The chain carries TRBV11-3 and TRBJ2-1; 14 positions match TRBD2. J gave up 9 bases and V 4 bases, and 8 bases lay outside the gene matches. The CDR3 extends over 16 amino acids. Looked up from germline, CDR1 is SGHNT and CDR2 is YENEEA. CDR3 nucleotide sequence: TGTGCCAGCAGCTCCCTGGGACTAGCGGGGGTTGTTGAGCAGTTCTTC. Its translation is CASSSLGLAGVVEQFF.

The rearrangement joins TRBV7-8 to TRBJ1-4, with TRBD1 identical over 7 bases. Trimming took 0 bases from V and 12 from J; bases not matched to a gene: 16. The CDR3 has 17 residues. The germline CDR1 and CDR2 sequences are SGHVS and FQNEAQ. In DNA, the CDR3 is TGTGCCAGCAGCTTAGCGCCGGTGGGCAGGGGGACCAGGGAACTGTTTTTT. Residues: CASSLAPVGRGTRELFF.